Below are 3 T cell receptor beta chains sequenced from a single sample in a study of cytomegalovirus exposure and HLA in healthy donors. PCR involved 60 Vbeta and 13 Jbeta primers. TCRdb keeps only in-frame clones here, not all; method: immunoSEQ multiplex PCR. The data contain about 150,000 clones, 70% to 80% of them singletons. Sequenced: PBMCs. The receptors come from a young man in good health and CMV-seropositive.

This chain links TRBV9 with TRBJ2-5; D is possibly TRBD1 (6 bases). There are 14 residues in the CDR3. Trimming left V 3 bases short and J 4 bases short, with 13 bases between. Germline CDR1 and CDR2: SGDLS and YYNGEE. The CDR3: CASSASQGGETQYF. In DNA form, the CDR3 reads TGTGCCAGCAGCGCCAGCCAAGGGGGAGAGACCCAGTACTTC.

CDR3 DNA sequence: TGTGCCAGCAGCCTAGCGGGAGGGCCCTCCAATGAGCAGTTCTTC. This sequence encodes CASSLAGGPSNEQFF. The chain is built from TRBV14 and TRBJ2-1; TRBD2 aligns across 11 bases. Germline lookup yields CDR1 SGHDN and CDR2 FVKESK. V dropped 4 bases and J dropped 6; count of bases not matched to a gene: 5. The CDR3 is made up of 15 amino acids.

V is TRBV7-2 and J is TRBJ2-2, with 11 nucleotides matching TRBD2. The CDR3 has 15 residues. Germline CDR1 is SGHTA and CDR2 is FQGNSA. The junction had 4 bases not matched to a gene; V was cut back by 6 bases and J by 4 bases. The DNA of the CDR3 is TGTGCCAGCAGACCCGGACTAGCGGGCACCGGGGAGCTGTTTTTT. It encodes CASRPGLAGTGELFF.